This passage covers 20 T cell receptor beta chains from one sample sequenced in a study of blood T cell repertoires in COVID-19. Measured with immunoSEQ multiplex PCR; TCRdb has only the in-frame clones, and not every one. The data contain 200,000 or so clones, roughly nine tenths of them singletons. Sequencing was performed on peripheral blood. The receptors stem from a woman in her sixties or seventies with acute or convalescent COVID-19.

This clone showed up just once. This sequence joins TRBV5-8 and TRBJ2-3; 14 bases fit TRBD2. In germline, CDR1 is SGHTS, CDR2 YDEGEE. CDR3 size: 17 residues. V was clipped by 4 bases and J by 1 base; unmatched bases: 5. Written as DNA, the CDR3 is TGTGCCAGCAGCATCGGGACTAGCGGGGGACGCACAGATACGCAGTATTTT. Protein: CASSIGTSGGRTDTQYF.

The chain combines TRBV10-2 with TRBJ2-2, with 12 bases identical to TRBD2. The CDR3 spans 17 residues. CDR1 WSHSY and CDR2 SAAADI come from the germline V gene. The V gene end was trimmed by 4 bases and the J gene end by 4 bases; junction bases not matched to a gene: 7. CDR3 protein: CASSALAGGPFTGELFF. The CDR3 coding sequence is TGCGCCAGCAGTGCCCTAGCGGGGGGGCCCTTCACCGGGGAGCTGTTTTTT.

In its sample, this clone was seen a few times. The gene calls are TRBV7-6 and TRBJ1-2; possibly TRBD1 for D (6 bases). V lost 2 bases to trimming and J lost 7 bases, with 17 bases between them. CDR3 size: 15 residues. Germline values: CDR1 SGHVS, CDR2 FNYEAQ. The CDR3 nucleotides are TGTGCCAGCAGCTTATCTTCAGGGGAAATCTCTGGCTACACCTTC. The encoded protein is CASSLSSGEISGYTF.

The V call is TRBV18, the J call TRBJ1-1; possibly TRBD1 for D (5 bases). V dropped 2 bases and J dropped 1 base, with 11 bases sitting between them. This CDR3 spans 15 amino acids. Germline V CDR1 and CDR2: KGHSH, LQKENI. CDR3 nucleotide sequence: TGTGCCAGCTCACCATTGCAGGGTAGGAACACTGAAGCTTTCTTT. This sequence encodes CASSPLQGRNTEAFF.

Concerning this clone: The same CDR3 is also encoded by other DNA sequences in this sample. The CDR3 nucleotides read TGTGCCAGCAGCCTACAGGGTTACAATGAGCAGTTCTTC. It codes for CASSLQGYNEQFF. This sequence joins TRBV7-3 and TRBJ2-1, with D tentatively TRBD1 (6 bases). The CDR3 is 13 residues long. V lost 5 bases to trimming and J lost 4 bases, with 9 bases between them. Germline CDR1 SGHTA, CDR2 FQGTGA.

The rearrangement uses TRBV6-5 and TRBJ1-5; a weak D match, TRBD1 (6 bases). The CDR3 contains 14 residues. Germline V gene data show CDR1 as MNHEY and CDR2 as SVGAGI. Trimming stripped 2 bases from V and 7 bases from J, with 12 bases between. The CDR3: CASSYATGFQPQHF. The CDR3 DNA is TGTGCCAGCAGTTACGCCACAGGGTTCCAGCCCCAGCATTTT.

The chain employs TRBV3-1 (or the pseudogene TRBV3-2) and TRBJ2-7; D is possibly TRBD1 (6 bases). Germline lookup yields CDR1 LGHDT and CDR2 YNNKEL (reference sequence). The CDR3 extends over 13 amino acids. Trimming pared 2 bases from V and 6 bases from J, leaving 11 bases between. CDR3: CASSQRQATEQYF. In DNA form, the CDR3 reads TGTGCCAGCAGCCAAAGACAGGCCACCGAGCAGTACTTC.

The J gene is TRBJ2-2, the V gene TRBV2, with 7 bases aligning to TRBD2. This CDR3 is 17 amino acids long. The V gene end was trimmed by 6 bases and the J gene end by 6 bases; junction bases not matched to a gene: 16. Germline loops: CDR1 SNHLY, CDR2 FYNNEI. The DNA of the CDR3 is TGTGCCAGCAGCGATCAACCCGGGACTAAGTATGCCGGGGAGCTGTTTTTT. Encoded protein: CASSDQPGTKYAGELFF.

The chain combines TRBV5-4 with TRBJ2-3; 12 nucleotides agree with TRBD1. CDR3 length equals 15 residues. Germline assignment: CDR1 SGHNT and CDR2 YYREEE (reference sequence). The J segment lost 7 bases and the V segment lost 5 bases, leaving 8 bases of the junction unmatched. The CDR3 protein is CASRGQGATKNTQYF. Here the CDR3 DNA reads TGTGCCAGCAGGGGACAGGGGGCAACTAAGAATACGCAGTATTTT. Full variable domain (remainder filled in from reference TRBV5-4 and TRBJ2-3): ETGVTQSPTHLIKTRGQQVTLRCSSQSGHNTVSWYQQALGQGPQFIFQYYREEENGRGNFPPRFSGLQFPNYSSELNVNALELDDSALYLCASRGQGATKNTQYFGPGTRLTVL.

The DNA of the CDR3 is TGCGCCAGCAGCCAAGACTCCTTTCTAGGTGAAAAACTGTTTTTT. Amino acids: CASSQDSFLGEKLFF. V is TRBV4-1 and J is TRBJ1-4; D gene unclear. Germline V lookup: CDR1 MGHRA, CDR2 YSYEKL. V was shortened by 0 bases and J by 7 bases, with 12 bases between the two germline ends. The CDR3 consists of 15 residues.

The CDR3 here is CASSFTGEAGNTIYF. In DNA, the CDR3 is TGCGCCAGCAGCTTTACAGGGGAGGCTGGAAACACCATATATTTT. The chain links TRBV5-1 to TRBJ1-3; 7 nucleotides align to TRBD1. Germline V gene lookup returns CDR1 SGHRS and CDR2 YFSETQ. The V and J ends lost 2 bases and 2 bases, in that order; junction bases with no gene match: 4. This CDR3 is built from 15 residues. The whole variable domain, remainder taken from reference TRBV5-1 and TRBJ1-3, is KAGVTQTPRYLIKTRGQQVTLSCSPISGHRSVSWYQQTPGQGLQFLFEYFSETQRNKGNFPGRFSGRQFSNSRSEMNVSTLELGDSALYLCASSFTGEAGNTIYFGEGSWLTVV.

The chain employs TRBV11-3 and TRBJ2-7; TRBD2 aligns across 7 bases. The CDR3 consists of 13 residues. Germline lookup yields CDR1 SGHNT and CDR2 YENEEA. After removal of 5 bases from V and 2 bases from J, the junction contained 3 bases not matched to a gene. In nucleotides, the CDR3 is TGTGCCAGCAGCCCCGCGGGGGCCTACGAGCAGTACTTC. Translating it yields CASSPAGAYEQYF.

This clone showed up just once. The chain employs TRBV5-1 and TRBJ1-6, with 9 positions matching TRBD1. CDR3 length: 15 residues. CDR1 and CDR2 from the germline V gene are SGHRS and YFSETQ. V trimming: 4 bases; J trimming: 7 bases; junction bases outside the gene matches: 6. The CDR3 DNA reads TGCGCCAGCAGCGGTCGACAGGGGGGAAATTCACCCCTCCACTTT. Its translation is CASSGRQGGNSPLHF.

The chain joins TRBV10-3 to TRBJ1-2; D is unresolved. The CDR3 runs to 13 residues. V lost 0 bases, J lost 5 bases, and 7 bases lay in between. Germline V lookup: CDR1 ENHRY, CDR2 SYGVKD. CDR3 nucleotide sequence: TGTGCCATCAGTGAGTCGACCGGGTATGGCTACACCTTC. This codes for CAISESTGYGYTF.

This clone was picked up one time. The chain combines TRBV6-6 with TRBJ2-3; 7 nucleotides align to TRBD1. Germline-derived CDR1 and CDR2 are MNHNY and SVGAGI (reference sequence). V lost 6 bases to trimming and J lost 0 bases; unmatched junction nucleotides: 6. CDR3 length: 15 residues. The CDR3 is CASSYDRVSTDTQYF. The CDR3, as DNA: TGTGCCAGCAGCTACGACAGGGTTAGCACAGATACGCAGTATTTT.

V gene TRBV7-9 combines with J gene TRBJ1-1; no firm D call. V dropped 5 bases and J dropped 0 bases, with 13 bases sitting between them. From germline, CDR1 is SEHNR and CDR2 FQNEAQ (reference sequence). The CDR3 contains 15 residues. This CDR3 reads CASSQRRALNTEAFF. The CDR3 nucleotides are TGTGCCAGCAGCCAGAGGAGGGCCCTGAACACTGAAGCTTTCTTT.

This clone was found a few times. The rearrangement uses TRBV9 and TRBJ2-3, with D hard to call. In germline, CDR1 is SGDLS, CDR2 YYNGEE. Deletions cut 4 bases from V and 2 bases from J, with 17 bases between. The CDR3 is made up of 16 amino acids. This chain's CDR3 is CASSSRPNPNTDTQYF. Written as DNA, the CDR3 is TGTGCCAGCAGCTCTAGACCGAACCCAAACACAGATACGCAGTATTTT.

The V call is TRBV2, the J call TRBJ2-3; possible D gene TRBD1, 5 bases. CDR3 length: 15 residues. The V gene lost 3 bases and the J gene lost 0 bases, with 10 bases spanning the gap. Germline CDR1 SNHLY, CDR2 FYNNEI. CDR3 nucleotides: TGTGCCAGCAGTGATACAGGAGCTAGCACAGATACGCAGTATTTT. This gives the protein CASSDTGASTDTQYF.

The rearrangement joins TRBV12-3 or TRBV12-4 to TRBJ2-2; D call uncertain. This CDR3 contains 13 residues. The germline V and J ends were trimmed by 3 bases and 7 bases, with 9 bases remaining between them. The CDR3 loop is CASSFHGIGELFF. CDR3 bases: TGTGCCAGCAGTTTTCATGGCATCGGGGAGCTGTTTTTT.

This chain uses TRBV6-5 with TRBJ1-5; D remains unclear. V lost 3 bases to trimming and J lost 3 bases, with 15 bases between them. The CDR3 is 16 residues long. Germline V gene sequence: CDR1 MNHEY, CDR2 SVGAGI. The CDR3: CASSYSAGRNNQPQHF. Written as DNA, the CDR3 is TGTGCCAGCAGTTATTCTGCAGGCAGGAACAATCAGCCCCAGCATTTT.